This passage covers 30 T cell receptor beta chains from one sample sequenced in a study of blood T cell repertoires in COVID-19. Profiled with immunoSEQ multiplex PCR; TCRdb holds only in-frame clones, not every one. The data show about 81,000 clones, approximately 80% seen once. Sequencing was performed on peripheral blood. These receptors were taken from a human donor in a cohort sampled during active COVID-19.

This chain joins TRBV30 and TRBJ1-6; perhaps TRBD1 as D (6 bases). Germline V gene sequence: CDR1 GTSNPN, CDR2 SVGIG (reference sequence). V lost 8 bases and J 1 base, leaving 27 bases between the germline ends. The CDR3 extends over 19 amino acids. The CDR3 is CAEREGWGQSGSYNSPLHF. The CDR3 coding sequence is TGTGCCGAACGCGAGGGTTGGGGGCAATCGGGTTCCTATAATTCACCCCTCCACTTT.

This clone occurred a few times. The chain employs TRBV28 and TRBJ1-2; D ambiguous. The CDR3 spans 15 residues. Trimming took 3 bases from V and 0 from J, leaving 11 bases between them. Germline values: CDR1 MDHEN, CDR2 SYDVKM. The CDR3 DNA reads TGTGCCAGCAGTTTTTTACAGATATCTAACTATGGCTACACCTTC. It encodes CASSFLQISNYGYTF.

The rearrangement joins TRBV5-1 to TRBJ1-2; 8 bases agree with TRBD1. Looked up from germline, CDR1 is SGHRS and CDR2 is YFSETQ. V shed 0 bases, J shed 6 bases, and the junction held 7 bases outside the gene matches. The CDR3 is 15 amino acids. The CDR3 loop is CASSLVRQGLDGYTF. The CDR3 DNA sequence: TGCGCCAGCAGCTTGGTCCGACAGGGGTTGGATGGCTACACCTTC.

This clone was counted between two and nine times. The rearrangement links TRBV7-9 to TRBJ2-2; the match to TRBD2 covers 7 bases. V shed 5 bases and J 3 bases; nucleotides not matched to a gene: 6. CDR1 and CDR2 (germline): SEHNR, FQNEAQ (reference sequence). CDR3 length equals 15 residues. In nucleotides, the CDR3 is TGTGCCAGCAGCACAAACGCGGGGGACACCGGGGAGCTGTTTTTT. Translation gives CASSTNAGDTGELFF. Supplemented by reference TRBV7-9 and TRBJ2-2, the full variable domain reads DTGVSQNPRHKITKRGQNVTFRCDPISEHNRLYWYRQTLGQGPEFLTYFQNEAQLEKSRLLSDRFSAERPKGSFSTLEIQRTEQGDSAMYLCASSTNAGDTGELFFGEGSRLTVL.

The chain carries TRBV6-5 and TRBJ1-3; 7 bases are a match to TRBD1. V lost 6 bases, J lost 2 bases, and 7 bases stayed unmatched. Germline-derived CDR1 and CDR2 are MNHEY and SVGAGI. This CDR3 has 15 residues. The CDR3 region has the DNA TGTGCCAGCAGCCCAATCGACAGGGCTGGAAACACCATATATTTT. This encodes CASSPIDRAGNTIYF.

V is TRBV5-5 and J is TRBJ1-1; 8 bases agree with TRBD1. Trimming removed 4 bases from V and 8 bases from J; junction bases left unmatched: 4. This CDR3 is built from 12 residues. In germline, CDR1 is SGHKS, CDR2 YYEKEE (reference sequence). This chain's CDR3 is CASSPRTGEAFF. CDR3 in DNA: TGTGCCAGCAGCCCGAGGACAGGGGAAGCTTTCTTT. Full variable domain (missing parts from reference TRBV5-5 and TRBJ1-1): DAGVTQSPTHLIKTRGQQVTLRCSPISGHKSVSWYQQVLGQGPQFIFQYYEKEERGRGNFPDRFSARQFPNYSSELNVNALLLGDSALYLCASSPRTGEAFFGQGTRLTVV.

This chain connects TRBV9 to TRBJ2-7; no reliable D call. Trimming left V 4 bases short and J 6 bases short, with 14 bases between. Germline assignment: CDR1 SGDLS and CDR2 YYNGEE. The CDR3 has 13 amino acids. The CDR3 nucleotides read TGTGCCAGCAGCCCCGCGAGAGTATCCGAGCAGTACTTC. Translating gives CASSPARVSEQYF.

The CDR3 DNA is TGTGCCAGCAGTTACGGGGCAGGGGGAGGTGAAAAACTGTTTTTT. Protein product: CASSYGAGGGEKLFF. The rearrangement uses TRBV6-6 and TRBJ1-4, with 7 bases lining up with TRBD1. CDR1 MNHNY and CDR2 SVGAGI come from the germline V gene (reference sequence). CDR3 length: 15 amino acids. The trim removed 2 bases at V and 7 bases at J, leaving 7 bases unmatched.

This clone has only a few counts. V usage is TRBV19 and J usage is TRBJ1-2; D ambiguous. The V end lost 4 bases, the J end lost 8 bases, and 17 bases lay between the germline ends. Germline values: CDR1 LNHDA, CDR2 SQIVND (reference sequence). The CDR3 sequence is 14 residues long. The CDR3: CASSSGGSFYGYTF. The CDR3 DNA is TGTGCCAGTAGTAGCGGAGGCTCATTCTACGGCTACACCTTC.

This sequence joins TRBV6-5 and TRBJ2-1, with 11 bases aligning to TRBD2. The CDR3 covers 15 residues. Unmatched junction bases numbered 5, after V lost 6 bases and J lost 4 bases. Germline-derived CDR1 and CDR2 are MNHEY and SVGAGI. For the CDR3, the DNA is TGTGCCAGCAGGTCTAGCGGGGGGCCTTACAATGAGCAGTTCTTC. This codes for CASRSSGGPYNEQFF.

The rearrangement joins TRBV10-3 to TRBJ1-5; D remains unclear. Trimming removed 5 bases from V and 5 bases from J, with 10 bases in between. CDR1 and CDR2 (germline): ENHRY, SYGVKD. The length of the CDR3 is 13 residues. The CDR3 spells CAISPMVDQPQHF. For the CDR3, the DNA is TGTGCCATCAGTCCGATGGTAGATCAGCCCCAGCATTTT.

This clone appeared once. The rearrangement uses TRBV28 and TRBJ2-7; TRBD2 aligns across 11 bases. Trimming took 5 bases from V and 0 from J; bases not matched to a gene: 6. CDR1 and CDR2 (germline): MDHEN, SYDVKM. This CDR3 contains 16 residues. CDR3 in DNA: TGTGCCAGCAGTGCCCGACTAGCGGGGCTCTCCTACGAGCAGTACTTC. This codes for CASSARLAGLSYEQYF.

V is TRBV7-8 and J is TRBJ1-1; D is perhaps TRBD1 (6 bases). Germline loops: CDR1 SGHVS, CDR2 FQNEAQ. The V end lost 0 bases, the J end lost 3 bases, and 14 bases lay between the germline ends. The CDR3 is 16 amino acids. The CDR3: CASSLASRAGDTEAFF. The DNA for the CDR3 is TGTGCCAGCAGCTTAGCCTCGAGGGCAGGGGACACTGAAGCTTTCTTT.

The CDR3 sequence: CATQGLTGGELFF. The CDR3 DNA follows: TGTGCCACACAGGGATTAACCGGTGGGGAGCTGTTTTTT. The chain couples TRBV15 to TRBJ2-2, with D perhaps matching TRBD1 (6 bases). CDR3 size: 13 residues. V was shortened by 9 bases and J by 8 bases, with 16 bases between the two germline ends. Germline V gene lookup returns CDR1 LNHNV and CDR2 YYDKDF (reference sequence). Full variable domain (outside the CDR3, taken from reference TRBV15 and TRBJ2-2): DAMVIQNPRYQVTQFGKPVTLSCSQTLNHNVMYWYQQKSSQAPKLLFHYYDKDFNNEADTPDNFQSRRPNTSFCFLDIRSPGLGDTAMYLCATQGLTGGELFFGEGSRLTVL.

The chain uses TRBV6-5 and TRBJ1-2; D gene uncertain. The CDR3 sequence is 15 residues long. Germline V CDR1 and CDR2: MNHEY, SVGAGI. With 0 bases removed from V and 2 bases from J, the gap between germline ends came to 10 bases. The CDR3 coding sequence is TGTGCCAGCAGTTACTCTGTGTCAGGAAACTATGGCTACACCTTC. It specifies CASSYSVSGNYGYTF.

V usage is TRBV13 and J usage is TRBJ2-3, with 7 bases fitting TRBD2. The CDR3 has 17 residues. The germline CDR1 and CDR2 sequences are PRHDT and FYEKMQ (reference sequence). V lost 5 bases to trimming and J lost 1 base; unmatched junction nucleotides: 12. The CDR3 sequence is CASSPYPGTIRTDTQYF. DNA for the CDR3: TGTGCCAGCAGCCCATACCCCGGGACTATTCGCACAGATACGCAGTATTTT.

V and J are TRBV21-1 and TRBJ1-2; the DNA was not compared with TRBD1, the D call given in the table. TRBV21-1 is noted as a pseudogene. The CDR3 totals 16 residues. Written as DNA, the CDR3 is TGTGCCAGCAGCAGGACAGGGGGCCTAGCTAACTATGGCTACACCTTC. Translating it yields CASSRTGGLANYGYTF.

The sample holds a few counts of this clone. V is TRBV6-4 and J is TRBJ2-3; perhaps TRBD2 as D (6 bases). Germline V gene lookup returns CDR1 MRHNA and CDR2 SNTAGT. V lost 4 bases and J lost 3, with 8 bases in between. The length of the CDR3 is 13 residues. CDR3 sequence: CASSGGDTDTQYF. The CDR3 DNA follows: TGTGCCAGCAGTGGCGGGGATACAGATACGCAGTATTTT.

The chain recombines TRBV5-1 with TRBJ2-7, with D perhaps TRBD1 (6 bases). The CDR3 extends over 14 amino acids. Germline loops: CDR1 SGHRS, CDR2 YFSETQ. Trimming took 1 base from V and 3 from J, leaving 11 bases between them. The CDR3 nucleotides read TGCGCCAGCAGCTTGACCGGACAGAACTACGAGCAGTACTTC. It codes for CASSLTGQNYEQYF. The full variable domain, its missing parts supplied by reference TRBV5-1 and TRBJ2-7, is KAGVTQTPRYLIKTRGQQVTLSCSPISGHRSVSWYQQTPGQGLQFLFEYFSETQRNKGNFPGRFSGRQFSNSRSEMNVSTLELGDSALYLCASSLTGQNYEQYFGPGTRLTVT.

The gene calls are TRBV7-9 and TRBJ1-2; tentatively, D is TRBD1 (5 bases). CDR1 and CDR2 from the germline V gene are SEHNR and FQNEAQ (reference sequence). There are 15 residues in the CDR3. V was pared by 5 bases and J by 4 bases, with 17 bases between. The CDR3, as DNA: TGTGCCAGCAGCACCTCCCGGGACTCGGGCTATGGCTACACCTTC. Translated: CASSTSRDSGYGYTF.

The V and J genes are TRBV7-8 and TRBJ2-7; no clear D gene. Germline V lookup: CDR1 SGHVS, CDR2 FQNEAQ. The germline V and J ends were trimmed by 1 base and 1 base, with 8 bases remaining between them. The CDR3 has 14 residues. The CDR3 DNA follows: TGTGCCAGCAGCTTAGGTATGAGGTCCTACGAGCAGTACTTC. Its translation: CASSLGMRSYEQYF.

There are a few counts of this clone. The V gene is TRBV7-9, the J gene TRBJ1-6; TRBD1 matches at 10 bases. The CDR3 extends over 16 amino acids. Germline trimming cut 4 bases from V and 9 bases from J; bases unmatched to any gene: 9. The V gene's germline CDR1 is SEHNR and CDR2 FQNEAQ (reference sequence). Here the CDR3 DNA reads TGTGCCAGCAGCTCCCCAAGGACAGGGGGAAGTTCACCCCTCCACTTT. It codes for CASSSPRTGGSSPLHF. The full variable domain, in which reference TRBV7-9 and TRBJ1-6 provide the parts outside the CDR3, is DTGVSQNPRHKITKRGQNVTFRCDPISEHNRLYWYRQTLGQGPEFLTYFQNEAQLEKSRLLSDRFSAERPKGSFSTLEIQRTEQGDSAMYLCASSSPRTGGSSPLHFGNGTRLTVT.

The genes are TRBV6-1 and TRBJ2-3, with TRBD2 matching over 7 bases. CDR1 MNHNS and CDR2 SASEGT come from the germline V gene. Trimming cost V 4 bases and J 2 bases; bases outside gene matches: 9. CDR3 length: 16 amino acids. As DNA, the CDR3 is TGTGCCAGCAGTGGCTCTTGGCGGGGGACCACAGATACGCAGTATTTT. Protein: CASSGSWRGTTDTQYF.

This clone came up once. This rearrangement joins TRBV3-1 (or the pseudogene TRBV3-2) to TRBJ2-4, with TRBD2 identical over 14 bases. Germline assignment: CDR1 LGHDT and CDR2 YNNKEL (reference sequence). This CDR3 comprises 17 residues. The ends lost 1 base at V and 7 bases at J; junction bases unmatched: 6. The DNA for the CDR3 is TGTGCCAGCAGCCAAGGTTCAAGGACTAGCGGGGGGAACATTCAGTACTTC. Translated, it gives CASSQGSRTSGGNIQYF.

The V and J genes are TRBV5-4 and TRBJ1-1; D unclear. The CDR3 totals 13 residues. In germline, CDR1 is SGHNT, CDR2 YYREEE (reference sequence). Deletions cut 0 bases from V and 1 base from J, with 4 bases between. The CDR3 DNA reads as TGTGCCAGCAGCTTGGAGAGGAACACTGAAGCTTTCTTT. Translation: CASSLERNTEAFF.

The rearrangement links TRBV19 to TRBJ2-7; 8 bases map to TRBD1. Per germline, CDR1 LNHDA and CDR2 SQIVND (reference sequence). After removal of 3 bases from V and 2 bases from J, the junction contained 15 bases not matched to a gene. This CDR3 has 18 amino acids. The CDR3 is CASSILSLTGEVPYEQYF. CDR3 in DNA: TGTGCCAGTAGTATCCTGAGCTTGACAGGGGAAGTCCCCTACGAGCAGTACTTC.

The V and J genes are TRBV4-2 and TRBJ2-3, with 8 nucleotides matching TRBD2. The CDR3 is 16 amino acids. The V segment lost 0 bases and the J segment 1 base; nucleotides outside the gene matches: 3. Germline V gene data show CDR1 as LGHNA and CDR2 as YNFKEQ. The CDR3 nucleotides are TGTGCCAGCAGCCAAGAGCCGCGGGGGGGCACAGATACGCAGTATTTT. Translated: CASSQEPRGGTDTQYF.

This clone appeared once. V usage is TRBV5-4 and J usage is TRBJ1-4; 9 bases agree with TRBD1. V trimming: 3 bases; J trimming: 7 bases; junction bases outside the gene matches: 4. CDR3 length: 14 amino acids. The germline gives CDR1 SGHNT, CDR2 YYREEE (reference sequence). The CDR3, as DNA: TGTGCCAGCAGCTCACAGGGGGCTAGTGAAAAACTGTTTTTT. This encodes CASSSQGASEKLFF.

The V and J genes are TRBV3-1 (or the pseudogene TRBV3-2) and TRBJ1-1; D is uncertain. The V gene's germline CDR1 is LGHDT and CDR2 YNNKEL (reference sequence). Trimming pared 6 bases from V and 0 bases from J, leaving 14 bases between. The CDR3 length is 15 residues. The CDR3 DNA sequence: TGTGCCAGCAGTACCCTTACAGCCATGAACACTGAAGCTTTCTTT. It translates to CASSTLTAMNTEAFF.

V usage is TRBV23-1 and J usage is TRBJ1-2; no clear D. TRBV23-1 is identified as an open reading frame with a role that is uncertain. The V gene lost 0 bases and the J gene lost 7 bases, with 24 bases spanning the gap. The CDR3 has 18 amino acids. CDR3 region: CASSQSSPFTPPFGGYTF. The CDR3 coding sequence is TGCGCCAGCAGTCAATCATCCCCGTTTACCCCCCCGTTCGGTGGCTACACCTTC.